This passage covers 28 T cell receptor beta chains from one sample sequenced in a study of immune characterization of retroperitoneal liposarcoma. TCRdb re-called the PCR reads through MiXCR, storing one row per CDR3 protein. The sample lists thousands of distinct CDR3 sequences, around 32% occurring once. Sequenced sample: tumor tissue. The receptors shown here come from a female donor with retroperitoneal liposarcoma.

At least ten counts were recorded for this clonotype. The chain joins TRBV6-1 to TRBJ1-1, with 9 bases identical to TRBD1. CDR3 length: 15 amino acids. The germline gives CDR1 MNHNS, CDR2 SASEGT. V shed 6 bases and J 4 bases; nucleotides not matched to a gene: 9. The CDR3, as DNA: TGTGCCAGCAGCCAAAGGGGGACAGGGTCCACTGAAGCTTTCTTT. This encodes CASSQRGTGSTEAFF.

This clonotype was found many times. This chain joins TRBV12-3 or TRBV12-4 and TRBJ1-4; D unresolved. CDR3 size: 10 residues. Trimming shortened V by 7 bases and J by 8 bases, and 5 bases separated the two germline ends. The CDR3 sequence: CASMGEKLFF. The DNA of the CDR3 is TGTGCCAGCATGGGGGAAAAACTGTTTTTT.

This clonotype is labeled medium-sized. The chain links TRBV10-3 to TRBJ1-1, with TRBD1 identical over 7 bases. The V gene end was trimmed by 6 bases and the J gene end by 1 base; junction bases not matched to a gene: 5. Germline V lookup: CDR1 ENHRY, CDR2 SYGVKD. CDR3 size: 14 residues. CDR3 amino acids: CAIRIQGRNTEAFF. The CDR3 DNA sequence: TGTGCCATCAGAATACAGGGGCGGAACACTGAAGCTTTCTTT.

This clonotype was counted many times. The V and J genes are TRBV7-9 and TRBJ2-1; D ambiguous. From germline, CDR1 is SEHNR and CDR2 FQNEAQ (reference sequence). This CDR3 is built from 13 residues. V was pared by 0 bases and J by 8 bases, with 8 bases between. CDR3 coding DNA: TGTGCCAGCAGCTTAGCCGGTCCGGATGAGCAGTTCTTC. This encodes CASSLAGPDEQFF.

This clonotype was seen ten or more times. The chain combines TRBV19 with TRBJ1-1; D is ambiguous. V lost 5 bases, J lost 1 base, and 14 bases lay in between. The germline CDR1 and CDR2 sequences are LNHDA and SQIVND (reference sequence). The CDR3 covers 15 residues. CDR3 nucleotide sequence: TGTGCCAGTAGTCCGGTGGGAACGGCGAACACTGAAGCTTTCTTT. Translating it yields CASSPVGTANTEAFF.

This clonotype is deemed medium-sized (0.01 to 0.1%). V and J are TRBV6-4 and TRBJ2-2, with 7 bases fitting TRBD1. Germline V gene data show CDR1 as MRHNA and CDR2 as SNTAGT. The junction had 8 bases not matched to a gene; V was cut back by 10 bases and J by 3 bases. The CDR3 runs 14 residues. The CDR3 DNA reads as TGTGCCACGAAGGGGGACAGCGACACCGGGGAGCTGTTTTTT. It codes for CATKGDSDTGELFF.

The chain uses TRBV6-1 and TRBJ2-2, with D perhaps matching TRBD2 (6 bases). The CDR3 length is 15 residues. V lost 4 bases to trimming and J lost 1 base, with 10 bases between them. Germline-derived CDR1 and CDR2 are MNHNS and SASEGT. The DNA of the CDR3 is TGTGCCAGCAGTGCACTAGCCCAGAACACCGGGGAGCTGTTTTTT. It codes for CASSALAQNTGELFF.

Sample share makes this clonotype medium-sized. This rearrangement joins TRBV6-1 to TRBJ1-1; D remains unclear. The V end was cut by 6 bases, the J end by 4 bases, with 15 bases between. From germline, CDR1 is MNHNS and CDR2 SASEGT. This CDR3 is built from 14 residues. The CDR3 spells CASSRRVLGTEAFF. CDR3 nucleotide sequence: TGTGCCAGCAGCCGTAGAGTGTTGGGCACTGAAGCTTTCTTT.

This clonotype was counted between two and nine times. This clone may be a read error of a much larger clone one base away. This chain links TRBV6-1 with TRBJ2-1; TRBD2 matches at 11 bases. From germline, CDR1 is MNHNS and CDR2 SASEGT. The CDR3 sequence is 14 residues long. J lost 10 bases, V lost 5 bases, and 7 bases had no gene match. The CDR3 is CASSQLAGVYEQFF. The CDR3 DNA reads as TGTGCCAGCAGTCAACTAGCGGGGGTTTACGAGCAGTTCTTC.

This clonotype was counted many times. The chain joins TRBV6-1 to TRBJ1-1, with D possibly TRBD1 on 5 matching bases. The CDR3 length is 12 residues. Per germline, CDR1 MNHNS and CDR2 SASEGT. Trimming shortened V by 5 bases and J by 3 bases, and 7 bases separated the two germline ends. The CDR3 bases are TGTGCCAGCAGTTCCAGGGACACTGAAGCTTTCTTT. Its translation: CASSSRDTEAFF.

The table lists this clonotype with a few counts. This CDR3 reads CASRPTSGNYEQYF. The CDR3 DNA is TGTGCCAGCCGACCGACTAGCGGTAACTACGAGCAGTACTTC. The rearrangement joins TRBV7-2 to TRBJ2-1, with 9 positions matching TRBD2. The J call is uncertain, as TRBJ2-7 better fits the DNA end. The CDR3 totals 14 residues. Germline CDR1 and CDR2: SGHTA and FQGNSA.

This clonotype was detected many times. This chain links TRBV7-3 with TRBJ2-1, with TRBD2 matching 8 bases. V shed 5 bases and J 9 bases; nucleotides not matched to a gene: 12. CDR3 size: 15 residues. Germline V gene lookup returns CDR1 SGHTA and CDR2 FQGTGA. The CDR3 sequence: CASSEEGSGMSEQFF. The CDR3 DNA sequence: TGTGCCAGCAGCGAGGAAGGTAGCGGGATGTCTGAGCAGTTCTTC. The full variable domain, with the rest looked up from reference TRBV7-3 and TRBJ2-1, is GAGVSQTPSNKVTEKGKYVELRCDPISGHTALYWYRQSLGQGPEFLIYFQGTGAADDSGLPNDRFFAVRPEGSVSTLKIQRTERGDSAVYLCASSEEGSGMSEQFFGPGTRLTVL.

About this clonotype itself: At one end, the junction sequence differs from germline, possibly due to a read error. This rearrangement joins TRBV4-1 to TRBJ2-1; D perhaps matches TRBD1 (5 bases). The CDR3 consists of 16 residues. Germline V gene data show CDR1 as MGHRA and CDR2 as YSYEKL. CDR3 nucleotides: TGTGCCAGCAGCCAAAACCCAGGGTTTTCCTACAATGAGCAGTTCTTC. It encodes CASSQNPGFSYNEQFF.

In this sample, this clonotype turned up a few times. The chain employs TRBV11-2 and TRBJ2-4; D might be TRBD1 or TRBD2, each matching 5 bases. This CDR3 region has 16 residues. CDR1 and CDR2 (germline): SGHAT, FQNNGV. V shed 1 base and J shed 1 base, with 11 bases lying between them. The CDR3 reads CASSLGGTMAKNIQYF. The CDR3 region has the DNA TGTGCCAGCAGCTTAGGTGGGACGATGGCCAAAAACATTCAGTACTTC.

The V and J genes are TRBV7-9 and TRBJ2-5, with D perhaps matching TRBD2 (5 bases). Looked up from germline, CDR1 is SEHNR and CDR2 is FQNEAQ (reference sequence). The CDR3 has 14 amino acids. The V end lost 5 bases, the J end lost 2 bases, and 12 bases lay between the germline ends. For the CDR3, the DNA is TGTGCCAGCAGCCCACGAGGGTCTCAAGAGACCCAGTACTTC. It specifies CASSPRGSQETQYF.

This clonotype was seen only a few times. V gene TRBV7-2 combines with J gene TRBJ2-4; 10 bases align to TRBD1. The J call is uncertain, as TRBJ2-7 better fits the DNA end. This CDR3 comprises 13 residues. The germline CDR1 and CDR2 sequences are SGHTA and FQGNSA. This CDR3 is CASSSGTGDEQYF. The CDR3 region has the DNA TGTGCCAGCAGCTCTGGGACAGGGGACGAGCAGTACTTC.

The gene calls are TRBV11-2 and TRBJ2-1; no clear D. Germline CDR1 and CDR2: SGHAT and FQNNGV. V lost 0 bases to trimming and J lost 9 bases, with 12 bases between them. The CDR3 is made up of 14 amino acids. The CDR3 DNA sequence: TGTGCCAGCAGCTTAGATCGCGGCAGCTTTGAGCAGTTCTTC. As protein: CASSLDRGSFEQFF.

The chain joins TRBV18 to TRBJ1-5; tentatively, D is TRBD1 (5 bases). CDR3 length: 15 residues. CDR1 is KGHSH and CDR2 is LQKENI in the germline V gene. Deletions cut 5 bases from V and 4 bases from J, with 15 bases between. This chain's CDR3 is CASSGAYGGNQPQHF. CDR3 nucleotides: TGTGCCAGCTCAGGGGCATATGGGGGTAATCAGCCCCAGCATTTT.

The chain combines TRBV11-1 with TRBJ2-1; 11 bases line up with TRBD2. Germline V gives CDR1 SGHAT, CDR2 FQDESV (reference sequence). V gave up 5 bases and J gave up 5 bases; unmatched junction bases: 5. This CDR3 contains 15 residues. This CDR3 reads CASSPLAGANNEQFF. As DNA, the CDR3 is TGTGCCAGCAGCCCACTAGCGGGGGCGAACAATGAGCAGTTCTTC.

The rearrangement links TRBV5-1 to TRBJ2-5; D ambiguous. The CDR3 is 14 amino acids. Looked up from germline, CDR1 is SGHRS and CDR2 is YFSETQ. V was clipped by 3 bases and J by 1 base, with 10 bases between them. CDR3 nucleotides: TGCGCCAGCAGCTCGCCGATCCTCCAAGAGACCCAGTACTTC. It yields the protein CASSSPILQETQYF.

This clonotype has at least ten counts. J is TRBJ1-1 and V is TRBV7-2, with D unclear. Germline CDR1 and CDR2: SGHTA and FQGNSA. This CDR3 contains 13 residues. Trimming pared 4 bases from V and 6 bases from J, leaving 12 bases between. CDR3 protein: CASSWATDAEAFF. DNA for the CDR3: TGTGCCAGCAGCTGGGCCACGGACGCTGAAGCTTTCTTT.

The genes are TRBV18 and TRBJ1-1; TRBD1 is a possible D gene (5 bases). The germline V and J ends were trimmed by 6 bases and 3 bases, with 17 bases remaining between them. The CDR3 sequence is 15 residues long. The V gene's germline CDR1 is KGHSH and CDR2 LQKENI. The CDR3 sequence: CASSRRRGTDTEAFF. DNA of the CDR3: TGTGCCAGCTCTCGACGCCGCGGGACGGACACTGAAGCTTTCTTT.

This clonotype showed up just a few times. The gene calls are TRBV9 and TRBJ2-3; 10 bases fit TRBD1. The CDR3 sequence is 15 residues long. Per the germline V gene, CDR1 is SGDLS and CDR2 is YYNGEE. The J segment lost 6 bases and the V segment lost 0 bases, leaving 4 bases of the junction unmatched. CDR3 sequence (DNA): TGTGCCAGCAGCGTAGAGGGGACAGGGGCTGATACGCAGTATTTT. It specifies CASSVEGTGADTQYF.

The chain has TRBV7-8 and TRBJ1-5; no definite D call. This CDR3 region has 16 residues. CDR1 SGHVS and CDR2 FQNEAQ come from the germline V gene. The ends were cut back, 5 bases at V and 6 bases at J, with 20 bases in the middle. The CDR3 region has the DNA TGTGCCAGCAGCCTCCGCCGGGTCGCAGTCGGTCAGCCCCAGCATTTT. Translating gives CASSLRRVAVGQPQHF.

This clonotype was counted a few times. The CDR3 nucleotides are TGTGCCAGCCGCCGTTGGGACGGGGGCGAGCAGTTCTTC. It yields the protein CASRRWDGGEQFF. The chain combines TRBV6-1 with TRBJ2-1, with D perhaps assigned TRBD1 or TRBD2 (6 bases each). The CDR3 has 13 residues. Germline V gives CDR1 MNHNS, CDR2 SASEGT. Trimming removed 8 bases from V and 10 bases from J, with 18 bases in between.

This clonotype was picked up many times. A much larger clone lies a single base off, so this may be a read error. The chain has TRBV6-1 and TRBJ2-1; 9 nucleotides agree with TRBD2. The end of the DNA aligns better with TRBJ2-7, so the J call may be wrong. Germline lookup yields CDR1 MNHNS and CDR2 SASEGT. This CDR3 is 13 amino acids long. The CDR3 loop is CASSYGGRGEQYF. CDR3 DNA: TGTGCCAGCAGCTACGGCGGGAGGGGTGAGCAGTACTTC.

This clonotype is classed as medium-sized. One end of the junction varies from germline; a read error may be responsible. V and J are TRBV7-7 and TRBJ2-2; D is perhaps TRBD1 (6 bases). The germline V gene has CDR1 SSHAT and CDR2 FNYEAQ (reference sequence). This CDR3 is 17 amino acids long. CDR3 loop: CASSLEPQGVGTGELFF. The CDR3 DNA is TGTGCTAGCAGCTTAGAGCCACAGGGTGTGGGCACCGGGGAGCTGTTTTTT.

V and J are TRBV27 and TRBJ2-1, with 11 bases that match TRBD1. The J call could be wrong; TRBJ2-7 is a better fit for the DNA end. The CDR3 covers 13 residues. Germline V gene sequence: CDR1 MNHEY, CDR2 SMNVEV (reference sequence). The chain's CDR3 is CATGQGALYEQYF. CDR3 DNA sequence: TGTGCCACCGGACAGGGGGCGCTTTACGAGCAGTACTTC.